A selection of T cell receptor beta chains follows, all from one sample in a study of beta chain features in type 1 diabetes. Data came from immunoSEQ multiplex PCR; TCRdb stores just in-frame clones and leaves some out. The repertoire holds 150,000 to 200,000 clones, with around 9% as singletons. Input material: central memory CD4+ T cells from blood. Receptors originate from a woman in her 30s with type 1 diabetes. Both conserved end residues are part of each CDR3. The order of the fields is J gene, V gene, CDR3 protein.

TRBJ2-2	TRBV5-4	CASRKGQGPNTGELFF
TRBJ2-2	TRBV7-9	CASSLQDASAGELFF
TRBJ2-1	TRBV25-1	CASSGGSTLSEQFF
TRBJ2-5	TRBV7-8	CASSVRPQTQYF
TRBJ1-1	TRBV29-1	CSVEWGTVEAFF
TRBJ2-5	TRBV28	CASSEDRTEETQYF
TRBJ2-7	TRBV25-1	CASSEKAGVSYEQYF
TRBJ2-1	TRBV29-1	CSVENVAGGPHYNEQFF
TRBJ1-1	TRBV29-1	CSVFGGRGTEAFF
TRBJ2-7	TRBV5-1	CASSLEMEDEQYF
TRBJ1-2	TRBV6-6	CASSVQNYGYTF
TRBJ1-5	TRBV15	CATRTGQGVGQPQHF
TRBJ2-2	TRBV11-2	CASSTTSGYTGELFF
TRBJ1-2	TRBV18	CASSPGQGLHYGYTF
TRBJ2-1	TRBV6-1	CASMRQGSYNEQFF
TRBJ2-7	TRBV6-5	CASSYSGTGGSYEQYF
TRBJ1-1	TRBV4-1	CASRQVPGQDTEAFF
TRBJ2-2	TRBV5-8	CASSARWAGELFF
TRBJ1-1	TRBV19	CASSIEGLGDTEAFF
TRBJ2-1	TRBV9	CASSVGPNYNEQFF
TRBJ2-2	TRBV7-7	CASSPRGLADTGELFF
TRBJ2-1	TRBV6-5	CASRGLAGVLNEQFF
TRBJ1-6	TRBV28	CASSPPPGSDGSPLHF
TRBJ2-4	TRBV18	CASSPWAGTEAVRASKNIQYF
TRBJ1-1	TRBV5-1	CASSRSGRDTEAFF
TRBJ2-1	TRBV28	CGAYREYNEQFF
TRBJ2-1	TRBV7-3	CASSLPSGNEQFF
TRBJ2-1	TRBV2	CASSTGSSYNEQFF